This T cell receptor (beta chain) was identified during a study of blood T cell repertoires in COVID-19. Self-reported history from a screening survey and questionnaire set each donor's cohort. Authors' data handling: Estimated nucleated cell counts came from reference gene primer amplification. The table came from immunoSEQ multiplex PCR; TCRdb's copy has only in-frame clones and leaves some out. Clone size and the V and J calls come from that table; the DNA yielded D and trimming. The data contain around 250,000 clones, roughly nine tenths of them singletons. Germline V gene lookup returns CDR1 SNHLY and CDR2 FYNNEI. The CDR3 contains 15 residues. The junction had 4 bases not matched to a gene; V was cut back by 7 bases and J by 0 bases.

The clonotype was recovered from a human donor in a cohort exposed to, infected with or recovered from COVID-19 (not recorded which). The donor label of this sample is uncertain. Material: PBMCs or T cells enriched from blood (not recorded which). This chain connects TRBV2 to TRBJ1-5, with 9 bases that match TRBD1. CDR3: CASKGTGNSNQPQHF. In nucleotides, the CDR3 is TGTGCCAGCAAGGGGACAGGGAATAGCAATCAGCCCCAGCATTTT.